The clone carrying this TCR beta chain was counted only a few times. Its antigen remains unknown. Production of TCR beta cDNA used approximately 480 ng total RNA together with a constant-region primer. Three-round nested multiplex PCR performed with slightly modified ARM-PCR produced the TCR beta libraries. In TCRdb, the multiplex PCR reads were re-called with MiXCR into one record per CDR3 protein. The repertoire includes about 320,000 distinct CDR3 sequences, 65% of them detected once, and about 8.4% sits in the top ten. They got blood RNA out of unsorted whole blood and also pulled out germline DNA. Among the patients, all had chronic HBV infection and none had been treated. Prior to the surgical procedure, around 4.3 milliliters of peripheral blood were collected. This sample was included in a study of tumor-infiltrating lymphocytes in primary liver carcinoma. Study-wide background: Each sample had roughly 3.65 to 7.5 million productive TCRbeta reads regardless of tissue type.

Regarding the study as a whole: Tumor region pairs shared more overlap than did tumor-adjacent and tumor-blood pairs.

The sequence was obtained from a man aged 35 to 55 with primary liver carcinoma and hepatitis B virus infection. Sequences were obtained from peripheral blood.

Written as DNA, the CDR3 is TGTGCCATCAGTGAGTCTGAAGCGGGAGGGCCCTCGGGCAATGAGCAGTTCTTC. Its translation is CAISESEAGGPSGNEQFF. The chain recombines TRBV10-3 with TRBJ2-1; 10 positions agree with TRBD2. Per the germline V gene, CDR1 is ENHRY and CDR2 is SYGVKD. The CDR3 runs 18 residues. J lost 6 bases, V lost 0 bases, and 11 bases had no gene match.